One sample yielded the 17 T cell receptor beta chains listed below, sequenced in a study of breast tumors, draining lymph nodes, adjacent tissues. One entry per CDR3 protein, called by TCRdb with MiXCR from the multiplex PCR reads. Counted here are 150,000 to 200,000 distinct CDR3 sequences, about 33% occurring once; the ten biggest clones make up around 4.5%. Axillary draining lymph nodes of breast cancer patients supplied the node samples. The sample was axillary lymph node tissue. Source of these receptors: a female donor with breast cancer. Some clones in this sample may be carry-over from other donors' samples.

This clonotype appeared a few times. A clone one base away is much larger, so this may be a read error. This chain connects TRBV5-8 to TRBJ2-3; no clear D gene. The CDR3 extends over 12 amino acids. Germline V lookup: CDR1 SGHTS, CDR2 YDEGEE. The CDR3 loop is CASNPYTATQYF. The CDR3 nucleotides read TGTGCCAGCAACCCTTACACAGCTACGCAGTATTTT.

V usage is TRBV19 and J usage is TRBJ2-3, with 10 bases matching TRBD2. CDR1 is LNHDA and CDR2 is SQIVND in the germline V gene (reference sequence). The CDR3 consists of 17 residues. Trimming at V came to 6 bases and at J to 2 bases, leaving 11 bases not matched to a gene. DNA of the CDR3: TGTGCCAGTAGGACCCAGCGGGGGGGGCAGTACACAGATACGCAGTATTTT. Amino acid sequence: CASRTQRGGQYTDTQYF.

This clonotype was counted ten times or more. This CDR3 reads CASSYSGRSYEQYF. As DNA, the CDR3 is TGTGCCAGCAGCTATAGCGGGAGGTCCTACGAGCAGTACTTC. This chain connects TRBV3-1 to TRBJ2-7, with TRBD2 matching over 10 bases. CDR1 LGHDT and CDR2 YNNKEL come from the germline V gene (reference sequence). J gave up 1 base and V 5 bases, and 2 bases lay outside the gene matches. The CDR3 is 14 amino acids.

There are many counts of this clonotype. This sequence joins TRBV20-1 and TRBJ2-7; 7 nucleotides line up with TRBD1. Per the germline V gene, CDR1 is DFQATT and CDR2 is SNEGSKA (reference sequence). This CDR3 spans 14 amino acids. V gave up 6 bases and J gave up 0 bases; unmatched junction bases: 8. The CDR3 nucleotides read TGCAGTGCGGGAACCGGGGACAGCTCCTACGAGCAGTACTTC. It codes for CSAGTGDSSYEQYF.

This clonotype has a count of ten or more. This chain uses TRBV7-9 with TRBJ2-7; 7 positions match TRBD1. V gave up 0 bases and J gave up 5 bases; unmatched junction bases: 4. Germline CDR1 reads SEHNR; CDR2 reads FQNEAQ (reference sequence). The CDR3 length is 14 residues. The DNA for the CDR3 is TGTGCCAGCAGCTTAGCGACAGGGTTGGACGAGCAGTACTTC. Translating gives CASSLATGLDEQYF.

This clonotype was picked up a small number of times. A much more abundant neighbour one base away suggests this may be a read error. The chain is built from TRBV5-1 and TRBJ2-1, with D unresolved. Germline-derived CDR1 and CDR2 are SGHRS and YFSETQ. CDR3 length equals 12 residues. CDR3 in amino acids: CASSREINEHFF. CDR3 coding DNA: TGCGCCAGCAGTCGCGAGATAAATGAGCACTTCTTC. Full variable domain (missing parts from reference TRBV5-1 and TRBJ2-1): KAGVTQTPRYLIKTRGQQVTLSCSPISGHRSVSWYQQTPGQGLQFLFEYFSETQRNKGNFPGRFSGRQFSNSRSEMNVSTLELGDSALYLCASSREINEHFFGPGTRLTVL.

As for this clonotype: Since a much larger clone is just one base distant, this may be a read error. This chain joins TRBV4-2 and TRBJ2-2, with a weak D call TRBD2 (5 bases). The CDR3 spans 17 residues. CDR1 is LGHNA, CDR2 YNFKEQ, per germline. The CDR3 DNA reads TGTGCCAGCAGCCAAAACTCCGGGCGGCTGGGAGCCGGGGAGCTGCTTTTT. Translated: CASSQNSGRLGAGELLF.

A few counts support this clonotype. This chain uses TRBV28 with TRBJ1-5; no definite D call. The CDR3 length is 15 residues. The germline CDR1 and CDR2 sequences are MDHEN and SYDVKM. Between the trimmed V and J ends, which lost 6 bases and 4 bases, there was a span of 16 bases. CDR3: CASSSQSGRNQPQHF. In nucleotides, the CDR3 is TGTGCCAGCAGCTCCCAATCCGGGCGTAATCAGCCCCAGCATTTT.

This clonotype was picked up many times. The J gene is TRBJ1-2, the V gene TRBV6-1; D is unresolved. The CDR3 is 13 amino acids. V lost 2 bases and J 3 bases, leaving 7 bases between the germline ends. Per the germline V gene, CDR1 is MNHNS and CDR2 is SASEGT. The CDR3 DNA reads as TGTGCCAGCAGTGAACAGCTGGACTATGGCTACACCTTC. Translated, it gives CASSEQLDYGYTF.

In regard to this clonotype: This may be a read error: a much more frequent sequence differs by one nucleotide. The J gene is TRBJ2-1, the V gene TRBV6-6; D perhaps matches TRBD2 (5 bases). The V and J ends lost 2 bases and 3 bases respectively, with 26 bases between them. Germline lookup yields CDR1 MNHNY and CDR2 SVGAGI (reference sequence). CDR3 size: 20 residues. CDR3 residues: CASSYPTNDYLIIDYNEQFF. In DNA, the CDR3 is TGTGCCAGCAGTTACCCAACTAACGACTACCTAATCATAGACTACAATGAGCAGTTCTTC.

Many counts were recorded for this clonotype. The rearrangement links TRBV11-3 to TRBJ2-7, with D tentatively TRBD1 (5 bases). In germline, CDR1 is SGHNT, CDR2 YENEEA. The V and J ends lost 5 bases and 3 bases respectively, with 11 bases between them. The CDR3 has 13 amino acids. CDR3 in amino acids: CASSKDTFYEQYF. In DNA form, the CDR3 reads TGTGCCAGCAGCAAGGACACCTTCTACGAGCAGTACTTC.

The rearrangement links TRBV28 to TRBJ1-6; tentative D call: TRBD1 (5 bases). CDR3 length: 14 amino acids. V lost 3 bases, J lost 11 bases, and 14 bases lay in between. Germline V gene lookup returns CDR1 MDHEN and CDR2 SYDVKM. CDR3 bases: TGTGCCAGCAGTTTCGTGGGGCTTGGACCACCCCTCCACTTT. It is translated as CASSFVGLGPPLHF. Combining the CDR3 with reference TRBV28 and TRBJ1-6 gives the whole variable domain DVKVTQSSRYLVKRTGEKVFLECVQDMDHENMFWYRQDPGLGLRLIYFSYDVKMKEKGDIPEGYSVSREKKERFSLILESASTNQTSMYLCASSFVGLGPPLHFGNGTRLTVT.

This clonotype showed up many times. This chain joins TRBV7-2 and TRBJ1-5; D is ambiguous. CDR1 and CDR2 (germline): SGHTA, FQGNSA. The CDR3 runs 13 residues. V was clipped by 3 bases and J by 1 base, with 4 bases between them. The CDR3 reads CASSFDSNQPQHF. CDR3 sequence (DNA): TGTGCCAGCAGCTTTGACAGCAATCAGCCCCAGCATTTT.

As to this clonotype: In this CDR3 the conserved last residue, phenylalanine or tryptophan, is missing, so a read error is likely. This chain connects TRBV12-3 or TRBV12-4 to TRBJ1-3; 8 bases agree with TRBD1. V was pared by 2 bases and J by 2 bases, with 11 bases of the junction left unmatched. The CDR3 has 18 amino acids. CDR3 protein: CASSLFPFGQGAGNTIYS. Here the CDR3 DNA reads TGTGCCAGCAGTTTATTCCCGTTTGGACAGGGTGCTGGAAACACCATATATTCT.

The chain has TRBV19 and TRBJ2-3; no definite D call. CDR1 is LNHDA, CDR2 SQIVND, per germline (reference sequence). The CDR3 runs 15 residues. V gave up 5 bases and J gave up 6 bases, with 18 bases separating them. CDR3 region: CASSFPRGIEDTQYF. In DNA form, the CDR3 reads TGTGCCAGTAGTTTCCCCCGTGGTATAGAGGATACGCAGTATTTT.

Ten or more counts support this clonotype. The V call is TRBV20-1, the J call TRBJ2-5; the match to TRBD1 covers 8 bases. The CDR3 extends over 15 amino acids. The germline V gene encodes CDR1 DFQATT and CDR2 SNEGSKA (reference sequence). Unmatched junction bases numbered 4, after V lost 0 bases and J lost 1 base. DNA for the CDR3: TGCAGTGCTAGAGAGGACAGGGATTTCCAAGAGACCCAGTACTTC. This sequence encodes CSAREDRDFQETQYF.

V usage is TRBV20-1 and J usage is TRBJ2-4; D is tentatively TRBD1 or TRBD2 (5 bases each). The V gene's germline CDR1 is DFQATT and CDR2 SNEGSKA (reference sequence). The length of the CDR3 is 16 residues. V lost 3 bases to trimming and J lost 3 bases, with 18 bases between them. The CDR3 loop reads CSARGREGRGKNIQYF. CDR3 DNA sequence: TGCAGTGCTAGGGGGAGAGAGGGACGGGGCAAAAACATTCAGTACTTC.